Listed here is a single TCR beta chain. What it binds is not known. This record belongs to a study of monozygotic twins with inflammatory bowel disease. Overall study results and limits: Researchers report that IBD patients shared fewer clonotypes with others than healthy twins, especially amid disease activity. Evidence failed to back one strong IBD-linked signal or clonotype.

Two nested PCRs, roughly 16 and 10 cycles, amplified TCRalpha and TCRbeta cDNA. After re-calling the 5' RACE reads, TCRdb lists one entry per CDR3 protein, DNA absent. This sample's clone table lists over 200,000 distinct CDR3 sequences. CDR1 is DFQATT and CDR2 is SNEGSKA in the germline V gene (reference sequence). The CDR3 is 15 amino acids. This chain links TRBV20-1 with TRBJ2-1. Sequencing was performed on blood. The source of this sequence is a human donor with ulcerative colitis or Crohn's disease, or a healthy co-twin of an affected twin (not recorded which). Here the CDR3 reads CSALFSGSSYNEQFF.